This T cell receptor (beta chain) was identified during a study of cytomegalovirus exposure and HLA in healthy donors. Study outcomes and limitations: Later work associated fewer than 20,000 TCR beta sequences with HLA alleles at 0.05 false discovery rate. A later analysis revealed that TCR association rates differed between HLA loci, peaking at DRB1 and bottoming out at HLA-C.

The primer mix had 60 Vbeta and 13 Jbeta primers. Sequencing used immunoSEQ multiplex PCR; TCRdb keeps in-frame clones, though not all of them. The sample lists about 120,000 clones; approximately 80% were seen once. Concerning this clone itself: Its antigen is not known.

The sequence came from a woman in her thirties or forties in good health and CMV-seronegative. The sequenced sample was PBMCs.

In DNA, the CDR3 is TGTGCCAGCAGCGTCCGGGACAAACAAGAGACCCAGTACTTC. The encoded protein is CASSVRDKQETQYF. This chain links TRBV9 with TRBJ2-5; D may be TRBD1 (6 bases). CDR3 length equals 14 residues. V dropped 2 bases and J dropped 2 bases, with 10 bases sitting between them. Germline V lookup: CDR1 SGDLS, CDR2 YYNGEE.